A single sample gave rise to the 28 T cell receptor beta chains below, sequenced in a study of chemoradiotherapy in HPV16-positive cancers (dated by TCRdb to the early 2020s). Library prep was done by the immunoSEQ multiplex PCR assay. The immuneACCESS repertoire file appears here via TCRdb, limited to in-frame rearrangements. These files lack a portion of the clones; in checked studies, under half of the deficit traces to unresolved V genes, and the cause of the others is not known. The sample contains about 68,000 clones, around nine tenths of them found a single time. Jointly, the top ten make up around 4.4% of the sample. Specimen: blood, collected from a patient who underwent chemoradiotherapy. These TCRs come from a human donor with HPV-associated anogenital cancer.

This CDR3 reads CASSQLGEKLFF. CDR3 in DNA: TGCGCCAGCAGCCAATTGGGGGAAAAACTGTTTTTT. V is TRBV4-1 and J is TRBJ1-4; D gene ambiguous. Per germline, CDR1 MGHRA and CDR2 YSYEKL. The CDR3 covers 12 residues. V lost 2 bases to trimming and J lost 8 bases, with 6 bases between them.

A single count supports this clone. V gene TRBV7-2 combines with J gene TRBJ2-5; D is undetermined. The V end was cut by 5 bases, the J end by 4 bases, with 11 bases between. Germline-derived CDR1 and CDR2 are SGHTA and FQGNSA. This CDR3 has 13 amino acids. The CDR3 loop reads CASSPRWGETQYF. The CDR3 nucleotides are TGTGCCAGCAGCCCTAGGTGGGGAGAGACCCAGTACTTC.

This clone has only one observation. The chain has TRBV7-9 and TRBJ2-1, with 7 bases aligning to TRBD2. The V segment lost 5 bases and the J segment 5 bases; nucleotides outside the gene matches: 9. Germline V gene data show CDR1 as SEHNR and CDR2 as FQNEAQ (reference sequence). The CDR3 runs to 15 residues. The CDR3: CASSAWVRENNEQFF. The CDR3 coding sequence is TGTGCCAGCAGCGCGTGGGTGCGGGAGAACAATGAGCAGTTCTTC.

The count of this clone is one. Written as DNA, the CDR3 is TGTGCCAGCAGTCCTCCAGCGGGGCCAGATACGCAGTATTTT. It specifies CASSPPAGPDTQYF. This chain connects TRBV27 to TRBJ2-3; the match to TRBD2 covers 7 bases. Germline V gene data show CDR1 as MNHEY and CDR2 as SMNVEV (reference sequence). The CDR3 contains 14 residues. J gave up 4 bases and V 5 bases, and 6 bases lay outside the gene matches.

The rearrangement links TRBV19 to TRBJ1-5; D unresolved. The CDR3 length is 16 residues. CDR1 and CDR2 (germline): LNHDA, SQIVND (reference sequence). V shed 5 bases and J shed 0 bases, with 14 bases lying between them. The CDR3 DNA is TGTGCCAGTAGTGGATCCGGGGTGCTTAGCAATCAGCCCCAGCATTTT. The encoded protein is CASSGSGVLSNQPQHF. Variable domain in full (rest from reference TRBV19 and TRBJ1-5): DGGITQSPKYLFRKEGQNVTLSCEQNLNHDAMYWYRQDPGQGLRLIYYSQIVNDFQKGDIAEGYSVSREKKESFPLTVTSAQKNPTAFYLCASSGSGVLSNQPQHFGDGTRLSIL.

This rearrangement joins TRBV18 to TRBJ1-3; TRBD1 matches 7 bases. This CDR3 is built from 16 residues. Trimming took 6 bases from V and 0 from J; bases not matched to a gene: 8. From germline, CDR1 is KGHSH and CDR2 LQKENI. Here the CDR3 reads CASSPTGSSSGNTIYF. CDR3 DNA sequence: TGTGCCAGCTCCCCGACAGGGTCCTCCTCTGGAAACACCATATATTTT. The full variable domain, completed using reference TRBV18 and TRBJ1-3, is NAGVMQNPRHLVRRRGQEARLRCSPMKGHSHVYWYRQLPEEGLKFMVYLQKENIIDESGMPKERFSAEFPKEGPSILRIQQVVRGDSAAYFCASSPTGSSSGNTIYFGEGSWLTVV.

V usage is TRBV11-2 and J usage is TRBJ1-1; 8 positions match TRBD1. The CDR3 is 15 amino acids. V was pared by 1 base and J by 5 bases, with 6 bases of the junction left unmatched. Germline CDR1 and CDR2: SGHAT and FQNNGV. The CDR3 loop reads CASSLVSTGDTEAFF. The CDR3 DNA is TGTGCCAGCAGCTTAGTATCGACAGGGGATACTGAAGCTTTCTTT.

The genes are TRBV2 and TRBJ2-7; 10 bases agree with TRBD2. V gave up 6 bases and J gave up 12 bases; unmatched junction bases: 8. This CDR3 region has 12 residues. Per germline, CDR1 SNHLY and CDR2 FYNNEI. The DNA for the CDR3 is TGTGCCAGCAGCCGTAGGCTAGCGGGAGTGTACTTC. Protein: CASSRRLAGVYF. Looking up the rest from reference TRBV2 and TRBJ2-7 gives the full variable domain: EPEVTQTPSHQVTQMGQEVILRCVPISNHLYFYWYRQILGQKVEFLVSFYNNEISEKSEIFDDQFSVERPDGSNFTLKIRSTKLEDSAMYFCASSRRLAGVYFGPGTRLTVT.

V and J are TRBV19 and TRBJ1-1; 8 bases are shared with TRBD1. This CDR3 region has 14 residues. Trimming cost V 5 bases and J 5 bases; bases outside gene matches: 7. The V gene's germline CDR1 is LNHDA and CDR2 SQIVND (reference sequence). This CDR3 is CASSADRGWTEAFF. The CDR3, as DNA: TGTGCCAGTAGTGCTGACAGGGGTTGGACTGAAGCTTTCTTT.

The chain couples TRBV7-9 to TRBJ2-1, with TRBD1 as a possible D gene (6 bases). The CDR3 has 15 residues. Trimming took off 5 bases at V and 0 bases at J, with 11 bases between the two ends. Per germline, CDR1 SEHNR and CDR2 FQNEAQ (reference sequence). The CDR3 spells CASSHRVPSYNEQFF. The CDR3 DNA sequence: TGTGCCAGCAGCCACAGGGTCCCCTCCTACAATGAGCAGTTCTTC. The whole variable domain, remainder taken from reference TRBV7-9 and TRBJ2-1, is DTGVSQNPRHKITKRGQNVTFRCDPISEHNRLYWYRQTLGQGPEFLTYFQNEAQLEKSRLLSDRFSAERPKGSFSTLEIQRTEQGDSAMYLCASSHRVPSYNEQFFGPGTRLTVL.

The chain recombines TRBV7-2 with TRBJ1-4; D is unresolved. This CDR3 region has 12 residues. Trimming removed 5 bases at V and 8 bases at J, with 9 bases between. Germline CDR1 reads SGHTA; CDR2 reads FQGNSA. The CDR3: CASSPPGEKLFF. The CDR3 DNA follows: TGTGCCAGCAGCCCCCCCGGGGAAAAACTGTTTTTT.

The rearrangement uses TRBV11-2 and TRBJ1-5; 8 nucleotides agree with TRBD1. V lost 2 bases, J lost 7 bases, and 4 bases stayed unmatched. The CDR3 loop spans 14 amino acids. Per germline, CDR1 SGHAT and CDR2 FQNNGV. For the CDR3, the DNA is TGTGCCAGCAGCTTATCAGGGGGCCTACAGCCCCAGCATTTT. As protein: CASSLSGGLQPQHF.

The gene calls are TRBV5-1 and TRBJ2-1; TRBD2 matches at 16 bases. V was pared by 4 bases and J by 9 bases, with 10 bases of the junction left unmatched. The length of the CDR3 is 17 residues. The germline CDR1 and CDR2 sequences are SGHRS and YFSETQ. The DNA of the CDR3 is TGCGCCAGCAGCAGTAAACCGGGACTAGCGGGAGGGAGTGAGCAGTTCTTC. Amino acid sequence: CASSSKPGLAGGSEQFF. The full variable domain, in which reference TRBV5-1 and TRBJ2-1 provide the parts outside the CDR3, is KAGVTQTPRYLIKTRGQQVTLSCSPISGHRSVSWYQQTPGQGLQFLFEYFSETQRNKGNFPGRFSGRQFSNSRSEMNVSTLELGDSALYLCASSSKPGLAGGSEQFFGPGTRLTVL.

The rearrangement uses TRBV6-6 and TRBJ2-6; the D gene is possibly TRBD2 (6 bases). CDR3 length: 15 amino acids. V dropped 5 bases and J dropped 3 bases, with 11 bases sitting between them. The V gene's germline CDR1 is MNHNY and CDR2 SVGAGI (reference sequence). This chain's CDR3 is CASSPNGGGANVLTF. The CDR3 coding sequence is TGTGCCAGCAGTCCGAACGGGGGTGGGGCCAACGTCCTGACTTTC.

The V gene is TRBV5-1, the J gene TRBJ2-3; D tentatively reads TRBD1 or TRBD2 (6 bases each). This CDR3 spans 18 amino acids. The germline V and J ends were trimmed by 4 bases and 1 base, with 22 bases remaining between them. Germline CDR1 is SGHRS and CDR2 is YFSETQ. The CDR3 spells CASSANSQGGGGTDTQYF. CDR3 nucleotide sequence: TGCGCCAGCAGCGCAAATTCACAGGGAGGAGGGGGCACAGATACGCAGTATTTT.

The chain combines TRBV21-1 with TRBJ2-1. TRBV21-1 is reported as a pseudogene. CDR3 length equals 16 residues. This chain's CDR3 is CASSRSGGAIYNEQFF. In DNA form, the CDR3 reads TGTGCCAGCAGTCGATCAGGGGGGGCCATTTACAATGAGCAGTTCTTC.

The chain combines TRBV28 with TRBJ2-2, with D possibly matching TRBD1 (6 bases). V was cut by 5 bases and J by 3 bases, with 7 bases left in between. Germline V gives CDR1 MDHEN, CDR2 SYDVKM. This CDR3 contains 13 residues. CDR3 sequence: CASSRTDTGELFF. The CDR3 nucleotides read TGTGCCAGCAGTCGGACAGACACCGGGGAGCTGTTTTTT.

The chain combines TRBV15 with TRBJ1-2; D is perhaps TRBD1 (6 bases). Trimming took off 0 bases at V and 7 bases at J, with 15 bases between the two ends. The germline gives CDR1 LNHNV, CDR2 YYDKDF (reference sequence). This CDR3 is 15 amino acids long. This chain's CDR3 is CATSRDGLGALGYTF. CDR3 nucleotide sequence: TGTGCCACCAGCAGAGATGGCCTGGGGGCGCTTGGCTACACCTTC. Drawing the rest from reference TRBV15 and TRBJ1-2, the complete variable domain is DAMVIQNPRYQVTQFGKPVTLSCSQTLNHNVMYWYQQKSSQAPKLLFHYYDKDFNNEADTPDNFQSRRPNTSFCFLDIRSPGLGDTAMYLCATSRDGLGALGYTFGSGTRLTVV.

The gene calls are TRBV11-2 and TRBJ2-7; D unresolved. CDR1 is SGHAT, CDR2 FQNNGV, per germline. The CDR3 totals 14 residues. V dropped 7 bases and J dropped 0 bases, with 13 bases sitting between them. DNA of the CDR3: TGTGCCAGCAATTCCAGGCCGAACTCCTACGAGCAGTACTTC. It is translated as CASNSRPNSYEQYF. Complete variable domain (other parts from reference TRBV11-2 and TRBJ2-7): EAGVAQSPRYKIIEKRQSVAFWCNPISGHATLYWYQQILGQGPKLLIQFQNNGVVDDSQLPKDRFSAERLKGVDSTLKIQPAKLEDSAVYLCASNSRPNSYEQYFGPGTRLTVT.

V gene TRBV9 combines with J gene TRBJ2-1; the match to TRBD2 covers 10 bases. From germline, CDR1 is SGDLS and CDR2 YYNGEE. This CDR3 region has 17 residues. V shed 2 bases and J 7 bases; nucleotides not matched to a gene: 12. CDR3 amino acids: CASSVTGLAGELNEQFF. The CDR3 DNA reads TGTGCCAGCAGCGTCACTGGGCTAGCGGGGGAGCTTAATGAGCAGTTCTTC.

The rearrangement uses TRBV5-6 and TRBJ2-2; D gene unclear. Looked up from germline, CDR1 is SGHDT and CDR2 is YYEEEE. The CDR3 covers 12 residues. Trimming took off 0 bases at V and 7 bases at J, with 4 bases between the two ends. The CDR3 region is CASSLGYGELFF. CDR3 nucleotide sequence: TGTGCCAGCAGCTTGGGGTACGGGGAGCTGTTTTTT.

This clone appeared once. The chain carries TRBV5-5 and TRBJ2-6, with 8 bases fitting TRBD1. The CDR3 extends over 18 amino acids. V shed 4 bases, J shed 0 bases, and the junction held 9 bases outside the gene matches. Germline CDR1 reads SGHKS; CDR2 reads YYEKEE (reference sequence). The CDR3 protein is CASSGQGQGPSGANVLTF. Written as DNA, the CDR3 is TGTGCCAGCAGCGGTCAAGGACAGGGCCCCTCTGGGGCCAACGTCCTGACTTTC.

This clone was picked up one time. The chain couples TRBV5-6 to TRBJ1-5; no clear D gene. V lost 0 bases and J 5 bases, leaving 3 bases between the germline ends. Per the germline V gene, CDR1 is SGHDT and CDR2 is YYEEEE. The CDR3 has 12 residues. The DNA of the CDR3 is TGTGCCAGCAGCTTGGTCGATCAGCCCCAGCATTTT. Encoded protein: CASSLVDQPQHF.

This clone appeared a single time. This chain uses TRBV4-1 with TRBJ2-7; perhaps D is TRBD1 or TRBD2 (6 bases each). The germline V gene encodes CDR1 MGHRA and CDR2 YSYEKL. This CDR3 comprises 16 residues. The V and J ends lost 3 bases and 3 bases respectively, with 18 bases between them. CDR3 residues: CASSHMGPGGHYEQYF. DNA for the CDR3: TGCGCCAGCAGCCACATGGGACCTGGGGGGCACTACGAGCAGTACTTC.

Here the CDR3 reads CASSWTGRYTF. CDR3 sequence (DNA): TGTGCCAGCAGCTGGACAGGGCGCTACACCTTC. The chain couples TRBV5-4 to TRBJ1-2; 8 bases line up with TRBD1. This CDR3 comprises 11 residues. Germline V gene lookup returns CDR1 SGHNT and CDR2 YYREEE (reference sequence). Trimming removed 3 bases from V and 9 bases from J; junction bases left unmatched: 1.

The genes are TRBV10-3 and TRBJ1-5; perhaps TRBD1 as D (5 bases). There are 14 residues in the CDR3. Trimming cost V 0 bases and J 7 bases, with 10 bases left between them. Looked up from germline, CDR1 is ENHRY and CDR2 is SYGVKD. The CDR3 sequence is CAISESGTLQPQHF. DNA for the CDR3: TGTGCCATCAGTGAGTCTGGGACCCTACAGCCCCAGCATTTT.

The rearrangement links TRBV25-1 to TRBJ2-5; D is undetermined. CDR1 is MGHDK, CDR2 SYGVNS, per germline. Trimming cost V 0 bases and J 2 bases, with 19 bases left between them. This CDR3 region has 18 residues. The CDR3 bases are TGTGCCAGCAGTGAATATTTCTCCGGAACCGAGGCTCAAGAGACCCAGTACTTC. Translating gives CASSEYFSGTEAQETQYF.

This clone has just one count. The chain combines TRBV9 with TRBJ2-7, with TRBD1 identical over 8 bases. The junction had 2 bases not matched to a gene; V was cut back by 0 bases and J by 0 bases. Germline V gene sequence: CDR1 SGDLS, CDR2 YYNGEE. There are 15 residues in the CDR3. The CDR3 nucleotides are TGTGCCAGCAGCGTAGAGGGGACAGGCTCCTACGAGCAGTACTTC. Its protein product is CASSVEGTGSYEQYF.